Shown below are 15 T cell receptor beta chains from a single sample sequenced in a study of beta chain features in type 1 diabetes. Expressed TCRB transcripts were sequenced because the entire RNA isolate underwent reverse transcription. Profiling relied on immunoSEQ multiplex PCR, and the TCRdb table lists in-frame clones only, not all of them. The sample yields roughly 610,000 clones, about 14% seen once. The sample consisted of naive CD4+ T cells from blood. The receptors here all came from a man aged 18-30 years in good health.

This clone was seen only a few times. V usage is TRBV7-2 and J usage is TRBJ1-1; 7 nucleotides agree with TRBD1. The CDR3 spans 12 residues. Per the germline V gene, CDR1 is SGHTA and CDR2 is FQGNSA. The V gene end was trimmed by 6 bases and the J gene end by 11 bases; junction bases not matched to a gene: 9. CDR3 region: CASSRLGGRAFF. CDR3 DNA: TGTGCCAGCAGTCGATTAGGGGGCCGTGCTTTCTTT.

The chain uses TRBV30 and TRBJ2-1, with D uncertain. CDR1 and CDR2 from the germline V gene are GTSNPN and SVGIG (reference sequence). The CDR3 loop spans 12 amino acids. The germline V and J ends were trimmed by 4 bases and 4 bases, with 8 bases remaining between them. This CDR3 is CAWNKGYNEQFF. CDR3 bases: TGTGCCTGGAATAAGGGATACAATGAGCAGTTCTTC.

The genes are TRBV15 and TRBJ2-1; 8 bases map to TRBD2. V gave up 4 bases and J gave up 5 bases; unmatched junction bases: 10. This CDR3 comprises 16 residues. The germline V gene encodes CDR1 LNHNV and CDR2 YYDKDF (reference sequence). This CDR3 reads CATSKKGGGLHNEQFF. The CDR3 region has the DNA TGTGCCACCAGCAAAAAGGGCGGGGGGCTACACAATGAGCAGTTCTTC.

This clone came up a few times. V and J are TRBV4-1 and TRBJ1-4, with D uncertain. Trimming cost V 1 base and J 2 bases, with 11 bases left between them. CDR1 is MGHRA and CDR2 is YSYEKL in the germline V gene. The CDR3 sequence is 16 residues long. Written as DNA, the CDR3 is TGCGCCAGCAGCCAAGGACCCCGGGCCACTAATGAAAAACTGTTTTTT. It encodes CASSQGPRATNEKLFF.

This clone turned up a few times. The chain recombines TRBV4-2 with TRBJ2-3; 10 bases align to TRBD2. Trimming cost V 0 bases and J 0 bases; bases outside gene matches: 9. The CDR3 spans 19 residues. Germline CDR1 is LGHNA and CDR2 is YNFKEQ. CDR3 protein: CASSQDLTSGATSTDTQYF. The CDR3 nucleotides are TGTGCCAGCAGCCAAGATTTAACTAGCGGGGCGACTAGCACAGATACGCAGTATTTT.

This clone was recorded a few times. This chain uses TRBV19 with TRBJ2-7; D unresolved. In germline, CDR1 is LNHDA, CDR2 SQIVND (reference sequence). The CDR3 is made up of 13 amino acids. Trimming cost V 7 bases and J 6 bases, with 16 bases left between them. DNA of the CDR3: TGTGCCAGTAAACCCCCGGGCCTTAGCGAGCAGTACTTC. Its protein product is CASKPPGLSEQYF.

This chain links TRBV19 with TRBJ2-7, with D hard to call. Trimming removed 8 bases at V and 1 base at J, with 9 bases between. This CDR3 is 12 amino acids long. The germline V gene has CDR1 LNHDA and CDR2 SQIVND (reference sequence). The CDR3: CASATESYEQYF. CDR3 DNA sequence: TGTGCCAGTGCCACAGAATCCTACGAGCAGTACTTC.

This clone has just a few counts. The chain links TRBV7-9 to TRBJ2-6; TRBD1 aligns across 9 bases. The CDR3 consists of 18 residues. The V segment lost 4 bases and the J segment 2 bases; nucleotides outside the gene matches: 9. Germline lookup yields CDR1 SEHNR and CDR2 FQNEAQ (reference sequence). The CDR3 loop is CASSSSVTGGAGANVLTF. DNA for the CDR3: TGTGCCAGCAGCTCGAGCGTAACAGGGGGCGCTGGGGCCAACGTCCTGACTTTC.

The gene calls are TRBV4-2 and TRBJ2-4, with a possible D match to TRBD1 (6 bases). The V end lost 3 bases, the J end lost 7 bases, and 22 bases lay between the germline ends. Germline V CDR1 and CDR2: LGHNA, YNFKEQ. The CDR3 spans 17 residues. The DNA for the CDR3 is TGTGCCAGCAGCCAGACCATGGCCCCACGTAGGGGGAACATTCAGTACTTC. This translates into CASSQTMAPRRGNIQYF.

This clone was detected a few times. The genes are TRBV5-8 and TRBJ1-2; 7 bases agree with TRBD1. With 4 bases clipped from V and 4 bases from J, the junction kept 7 bases outside the gene matches. Germline V gene data show CDR1 as SGHTS and CDR2 as YDEGEE. The CDR3 loop spans 14 amino acids. The CDR3 nucleotides are TGTGCCAGCAGCCTCCCTGGACAGGTCTATGGCTACACCTTC. Protein sequence: CASSLPGQVYGYTF.

The chain links TRBV6-5 to TRBJ2-7, with a weak D call TRBD2 (6 bases). The CDR3 length is 15 residues. The ends were cut back, 3 bases at V and 7 bases at J, with 19 bases in the middle. Germline CDR1 and CDR2: MNHEY and SVGAGI. Written as DNA, the CDR3 is TGTGCCAGCAGTTATGCCCCCGGGACTCTTGGGGAGCAGTACTTC. This encodes CASSYAPGTLGEQYF.

This clone came up a few times. The chain has TRBV29-1 and TRBJ2-7; TRBD1 matches 7 bases. The J segment lost 4 bases and the V segment lost 3 bases, leaving 6 bases of the junction unmatched. The CDR3 length is 13 residues. Germline CDR1 and CDR2: SQVTM and ANQGSEA. This chain's CDR3 is CSVELGGGYEQYF. The CDR3 DNA sequence: TGCAGCGTTGAGTTAGGGGGCGGGTACGAGCAGTACTTC.

This clone appeared a few times. This rearrangement joins TRBV9 to TRBJ1-1, with a tentative D call TRBD1 (5 bases). The germline gives CDR1 SGDLS, CDR2 YYNGEE. The germline V and J ends were trimmed by 3 bases and 1 base, with 10 bases remaining between them. This CDR3 has 14 residues. For the CDR3, the DNA is TGTGCCAGCAGCGCCGGTGGGGCGAACACTGAAGCTTTCTTT. Its protein is CASSAGGANTEAFF.

V usage is TRBV30 and J usage is TRBJ1-4; D is possibly TRBD1 (5 bases). With 0 bases removed from V and 10 bases from J, the gap between germline ends came to 18 bases. The CDR3 covers 15 residues. CDR1 is GTSNPN, CDR2 SVGIG, per germline (reference sequence). CDR3 amino acids: CAWSVATPEGVKLFF. As DNA, the CDR3 is TGTGCCTGGAGTGTAGCGACTCCGGAAGGGGTAAAACTGTTTTTT.

This chain uses TRBV5-1 with TRBJ2-7; no reliable D call. Germline values: CDR1 SGHRS, CDR2 YFSETQ. CDR3 length equals 15 residues. The V end lost 7 bases, the J end lost 0 bases, and 17 bases lay between the germline ends. CDR3 DNA sequence: TGCGCCAGCCGAACGATTGAGAGAGGCTCCTACGAGCAGTACTTC. Its translation is CASRTIERGSYEQYF.